This TCR beta chain was obtained from a study of identical twins. Study-wide results and limits: Insertions ran lower in abundant cord blood beta clonotypes, though not in memory repertoires.

This clonotype appeared many times. Its antigen is unidentified. The CDR3 contains 14 residues. Deletions cut 4 bases from V and 0 bases from J, with 10 bases between. Germline V gives CDR1 MNHEY, CDR2 SVGAGI. Carrying unique molecular identifiers, the cDNA also gained a universal primer site through template switching. TCRdb itself ran the 5' RACE reads through MiXCR, one entry per CDR3 protein. The repertoire holds over 250,000 distinct CDR3 sequences, with more than 8% as singletons. In addition, the sample was reused for a study of yellow fever vaccine responses in identical twins.

The chain links TRBV6-5 to TRBJ2-7; D tentatively reads TRBD1 or TRBD2 (5 bases each). This receptor was identified in a young woman in good health. The material sequenced was CD8+ T cells sorted from blood. DNA of the CDR3: TGTGCCAGCAGTTGGGACCTAACCTCCTACGAGCAGTACTTC. This gives the protein CASSWDLTSYEQYF.